The next 25 T cell receptor beta chains were all read from a single sample in a study of response to subunit inactivated influenza vaccine (dated by TCRdb to the late 2010s). Library generation was performed with RT-PCR. The sequencer was an Illumina HiSeq 2500. TCRdb took the public reads, trimmed them with fastp at Q25, ran MiXCR for clone calling and kept in-frame beta chains. Rows merge per CDR3 protein into single entries with the most common DNA and genes. The sample yields hundreds of thousands of distinct CDR3 sequences; approximately 18% were counted once. Together, the top ten hold about 11% of the sample. The sample here was PBMCs from blood, taken less than 6 days after vaccination. The source of these receptors is a man in his fifties or sixties who received an inactivated influenza vaccine. Donor details come from another sample of the same person, matched by shared clones.

This clonotype was counted a few times. V is TRBV20-1 and J is TRBJ2-1; D possibly uses TRBD1 or TRBD2 (5 bases each). There are 14 residues in the CDR3. V lost 0 bases and J lost 5, with 11 bases in between. Germline-derived CDR1 and CDR2 are DFQATT and SNEGSKA (reference sequence). CDR3 nucleotides: TGCAGTGCTAGAGATCCACGGGGCAACAATGAGCAGTTCTTC. Encoded protein: CSARDPRGNNEQFF.

This clonotype was counted only a few times. V usage is TRBV20-1 and J usage is TRBJ2-6; D call uncertain. V was cut by 8 bases and J by 1 base, with 15 bases left in between. Germline values: CDR1 DFQATT, CDR2 SNEGSKA (reference sequence). The length of the CDR3 is 15 residues. The CDR3 coding sequence is TGCAGTTCTCCCGCGAGGAATTCTGGGGCCAACGTCCTGACTTTC. Its translation is CSSPARNSGANVLTF.

This clonotype was found a few times. This rearrangement joins TRBV7-9 to TRBJ2-7, with D perhaps TRBD1 (5 bases). Germline CDR1 SEHNR, CDR2 FQNEAQ (reference sequence). V lost 3 bases and J 3 bases, leaving 12 bases between the germline ends. CDR3 length equals 14 residues. The CDR3 protein is CASSFPLRGYEQYF. Here the CDR3 DNA reads TGTGCCAGCAGCTTCCCTCTAAGGGGCTACGAGCAGTACTTC.

The genes are TRBV30 and TRBJ2-7; the D call may be TRBD1 or TRBD2 (5 bases each). Germline assignment: CDR1 GTSNPN and CDR2 SVGIG (reference sequence). The CDR3 runs to 12 residues. Trimming pared 2 bases from V and 6 bases from J, leaving 11 bases between. The CDR3 DNA is TGTGCCTGGAGTAGAGGGGCCCTCGAGCAGTACTTC. Amino acids: CAWSRGALEQYF. The variable domain in full, with the rest retrieved from reference TRBV30 and TRBJ2-7, is SQTIHQWPATLVQPVGSPLSLECTVEGTSNPNLYWYRQAAGRGLQLLFYSVGIGQISSEVPQNLSASRPQDRQFILSSKKLLLSDSGFYLCAWSRGALEQYFGPGTRLTVT.

This clonotype showed up just a few times. The chain joins TRBV16 to TRBJ2-3, with 10 bases identical to TRBD2. The CDR3 sequence is 16 residues long. The V segment lost 4 bases and the J segment 2 bases; nucleotides outside the gene matches: 6. Germline-derived CDR1 and CDR2 are KGHSY and FQNENV. The CDR3 loop reads CASSPRGTSATDTQYF. The CDR3 DNA reads TGTGCCAGCAGCCCGCGGGGGACTAGCGCCACAGATACGCAGTATTTT.

The sample holds a few counts of this clonotype. The chain employs TRBV20-1 and TRBJ2-2, with 9 bases identical to TRBD2. This CDR3 region has 14 residues. CDR1 DFQATT and CDR2 SNEGSKA come from the germline V gene (reference sequence). Trimming took 5 bases from V and 7 from J; bases not matched to a gene: 8. CDR3 region: CSAGKAGGHGELFF. The CDR3 DNA reads TGCAGTGCTGGTAAAGCGGGAGGTCACGGGGAGCTGTTTTTT.

The CDR3 nucleotides are TGTGCCAGCAGTTTTCATAGGGAGCAGTATTTT. This encodes CASSFHREQYF. The chain employs TRBV12-3 or TRBV12-4 and TRBJ2-3; D gene uncertain. The CDR3 sequence is 11 residues long. V shed 3 bases and J shed 11 bases, with 9 bases lying between them.

This chain uses TRBV11-2 with TRBJ2-5; 7 nucleotides align to TRBD2. Trimming removed 1 base from V and 10 bases from J; junction bases left unmatched: 0. The CDR3 runs 11 residues. The germline gives CDR1 SGHAT, CDR2 FQNNGV. The CDR3 sequence is CASSLGEGQYF. The CDR3 region has the DNA TGTGCCAGCAGCTTAGGGGAGGGCCAGTACTTC.

This clonotype was picked up many times. The chain has TRBV12-3 or TRBV12-4 and TRBJ2-7; possible D gene TRBD1, 5 bases. Trimming pared 7 bases from V and 4 bases from J, leaving 17 bases between. The CDR3 has 14 residues. The CDR3 here is CASKEQGMKYEQYF. In DNA, the CDR3 is TGTGCCAGCAAGGAGCAGGGTATGAAGTACGAGCAGTACTTC.

The chain links TRBV7-9 to TRBJ2-1; 9 bases are a match to TRBD1. This CDR3 has 13 amino acids. J lost 9 bases, V lost 5 bases, and 5 bases had no gene match. Germline CDR1 reads SEHNR; CDR2 reads FQNEAQ (reference sequence). For the CDR3, the DNA is TGTGCCAGCAGCCTTCGACAGGGGGGTGAGCAGTTCTTC. Translation: CASSLRQGGEQFF.

This sequence joins TRBV10-3 and TRBJ1-1, with a tentative D call TRBD1 (5 bases). Germline V gene lookup returns CDR1 ENHRY and CDR2 SYGVKD. V was clipped by 6 bases and J by 5 bases, with 16 bases between them. This CDR3 is built from 14 residues. CDR3 amino acids: CAIRPTARATEAFF. The CDR3, as DNA: TGTGCCATCAGACCGACAGCCCGCGCGACTGAAGCTTTCTTT.

The chain links TRBV9 to TRBJ2-7, with TRBD2 identical over 9 bases. Trimming took 0 bases from V and 3 from J; bases not matched to a gene: 4. The germline V gene encodes CDR1 SGDLS and CDR2 YYNGEE. The CDR3 totals 15 residues. The CDR3 reads CASSVDGGGVYEQYF. In nucleotides, the CDR3 is TGTGCCAGCAGCGTAGATGGCGGGGGGGTCTACGAGCAGTACTTC.

The rearrangement joins TRBV3-1 to TRBJ2-5, with 11 bases matching TRBD2. CDR3 length: 18 amino acids. The germline V gene has CDR1 LGHDT and CDR2 YNNKEL (reference sequence). V gave up 0 bases and J gave up 2 bases; unmatched junction bases: 8. As DNA, the CDR3 is TGTGCCAGCAGCCAAGATTGGCTAGCGGGGGGAACACAAGAGACCCAGTACTTC. The encoded protein is CASSQDWLAGGTQETQYF.

This clonotype was observed a few times. J is TRBJ2-2 and V is TRBV10-3; TRBD2 matches 10 bases. Germline V CDR1 and CDR2: ENHRY, SYGVKD. Trimming at V came to 0 bases and at J to 1 base, leaving 5 bases not matched to a gene. The CDR3 length is 18 residues. The CDR3 sequence: CAISESLAGAQNTGELFF. The CDR3 DNA is TGTGCCATCAGTGAGTCCCTAGCGGGGGCCCAGAACACCGGGGAGCTGTTTTTT.

Only a few counts were recorded for this clonotype. The rearrangement links TRBV5-1 to TRBJ2-2; 9 positions match TRBD2. This CDR3 contains 15 residues. J was trimmed by 4 bases and V by 2 bases; bases with no gene match: 3. The V gene's germline CDR1 is SGHRS and CDR2 YFSETQ. CDR3 protein: CASSLAGGVTGELFF. CDR3 nucleotides: TGCGCCAGCAGCTTAGCGGGAGGAGTCACCGGGGAGCTGTTTTTT.

A few counts support this clonotype. The rearrangement links TRBV9 to TRBJ2-7, with 8 positions matching TRBD2. The CDR3 sequence is 16 residues long. V dropped 3 bases and J dropped 1; count of bases not matched to a gene: 9. Germline-derived CDR1 and CDR2 are SGDLS and YYNGEE. In DNA, the CDR3 is TGTGCCAGCAGCGGGGGGGGAATAGCGGGATCCTACGAGCAGTACTTC. This encodes CASSGGGIAGSYEQYF.

The table lists this clonotype with a few counts. The chain combines TRBV4-3 with TRBJ2-3; D is unresolved. Trimming removed 2 bases from V and 4 bases from J, with 7 bases in between. The germline gives CDR1 LGHNA, CDR2 YSLEER. The CDR3 spans 13 residues. The CDR3 spells CASSQRKADTQYF. The CDR3 bases are TGCGCCAGCAGCCAACGGAAAGCAGATACGCAGTATTTT.

Points on this clonotype: This may be a read error: a much more frequent sequence differs by one nucleotide. The chain is built from TRBV10-3 and TRBJ2-3; D is undetermined. Germline CDR1 and CDR2: ENHRY and SYGVKD. The V end lost 4 bases, the J end lost 1 base, and 21 bases lay between the germline ends. This CDR3 spans 18 amino acids. In nucleotides, the CDR3 is TGTGCCATCAGTGGGCATCCAGAAGGTCCTAGGGGCACAGATACGCAGTATTTT. Translated, it gives CAISGHPEGPRGTDTQYF.

The chain carries TRBV25-1 and TRBJ2-4; D is unresolved. CDR1 and CDR2 (germline): MGHDK, SYGVNS. The CDR3 spans 15 residues. Trimming cost V 7 bases and J 2 bases, with 15 bases left between them. CDR3 in amino acids: CASTDTRMPKNIQYF. The CDR3 DNA reads TGTGCCAGCACCGACACCCGGATGCCCAAAAACATTCAGTACTTC.

This clonotype was picked up a small number of times. The V call is TRBV12-3 or TRBV12-4, the J call TRBJ1-5; D is undetermined. This CDR3 is built from 14 residues. With 3 bases removed from V and 6 bases from J, the gap between germline ends came to 12 bases. DNA of the CDR3: TGTGCCAGCAGTTTCGGTAGGGAGGCTCAGCCCCAGCATTTT. Translated: CASSFGREAQPQHF.

CDR3 in amino acids: CASSRMGQQETQYF. The CDR3 nucleotides read TGTGCCAGCAGCCGAATGGGACAGCAAGAGACCCAGTACTTC. J is TRBJ2-5 and V is TRBV7-9, with 7 nucleotides matching TRBD1. The CDR3 spans 14 residues. In germline, CDR1 is SEHNR, CDR2 FQNEAQ (reference sequence). After removal of 5 bases from V and 2 bases from J, the junction contained 5 bases not matched to a gene.

The chain carries TRBV10-3 and TRBJ2-7; unclear D gene. The V end lost 7 bases, the J end lost 1 base, and 11 bases lay between the germline ends. CDR1 is ENHRY, CDR2 SYGVKD, per germline. This CDR3 spans 13 amino acids. The CDR3 sequence: CAIKGQQSYEQYF. CDR3 coding DNA: TGTGCCATCAAAGGGCAGCAGTCCTACGAGCAGTACTTC.

In this sample, this clonotype turned up a few times. V usage is TRBV5-1 and J usage is TRBJ2-5; tentatively, D is TRBD1 (6 bases). The V gene lost 4 bases and the J gene lost 4 bases, with 17 bases spanning the gap. CDR1 and CDR2 from the germline V gene are SGHRS and YFSETQ. This CDR3 has 15 amino acids. The chain's CDR3 is CASSLQPGHRETQYF. In nucleotides, the CDR3 is TGCGCCAGCAGCCTTCAGCCGGGACACAGAGAGACCCAGTACTTC.

This clonotype was seen more than once but under ten times. The rearrangement uses TRBV15 and TRBJ1-2, with 9 positions matching TRBD1. Germline-derived CDR1 and CDR2 are LNHNV and YYDKDF (reference sequence). V lost 1 base and J lost 6; bases outside the gene matches: 6. The CDR3 is made up of 15 amino acids. CDR3 sequence (DNA): TGTGCCACCAGCAGAGGGGGGACAGGGTTTGATGGCTACACCTTC. Encoded protein: CATSRGGTGFDGYTF.

This clonotype was seen a handful of times. V gene TRBV19 combines with J gene TRBJ2-3; D gene unclear. CDR3 length: 14 residues. V was shortened by 10 bases and J by 1 base, with 15 bases between the two germline ends. CDR1 and CDR2 from the germline V gene are LNHDA and SQIVND (reference sequence). The CDR3: CATSPTIGTDTQYF. The CDR3 bases are TGTGCCACCTCCCCGACAATTGGCACAGATACGCAGTATTTT.